In its sample, the clone carrying this T cell receptor beta chain was seen a few times. As yet, its antigen is unknown. Indicated time point: sample taken at primary tumor resection. In TCRdb, the 5' RACE reads were re-called with MiXCR into one record per CDR3 protein. The sample contains about 4,000 distinct CDR3 sequences, less than 14% of which appear only once. This entry is derived from a study of spatial heterogeneity in lung cancer. Whole-study findings and limits: Intratumoral expanded alpha and beta TCR counts were found to track tumor mutation counts.

Trimming cost V 3 bases and J 5 bases, with 13 bases left between them. This CDR3 is 14 amino acids long. Germline V CDR1 and CDR2: LGHDT, YNNKEL (reference sequence). This TCR was recovered from a male donor with early-stage non-small cell lung cancer. The sequences come from lung tumor tissue, collected at surgery. The rearrangement links TRBV3-1 to TRBJ2-5; tentative D call: TRBD2 (5 bases). The CDR3 protein is CASSHLAREETQYF. In DNA form, the CDR3 reads TGTGCCAGCAGCCACTTAGCTAGGGAGGAGACCCAGTACTTC.